The TCR beta chain under discussion was sequenced for a study of radiation and T cells in renal cell carcinoma. Generated by immunoSEQ multiplex PCR, the TCRdb table keeps only in-frame clones and is missing some. The sample comprises 140,000 to 150,000 clones, 88% of which are singletons, and roughly 4% rests with the top ten. Points on this clone: Its antigen remains unknown.

Study-level findings and limits: Baseline intratumoral clonotype presence is unknown without pretreatment biopsies.

Regarding time point: baseline pretreatment blood. Stated treatment: 15 Gy SBRT to primary tumor, nephrectomy 4 weeks later. The sequence was obtained from a woman aged 70-85 years with renal cell carcinoma. The sequencing used blood, collected from a patient whose treatment included radiotherapy and nephrectomy.

DNA for the CDR3: TGTGCCACCAAGGTAGGAAGAGCCGCGAACACTGAAGCTTTCTTT. This translates into CATKVGRAANTEAFF. The chain carries TRBV15 and TRBJ1-1; no definite D call. V lost 7 bases to trimming and J lost 1 base, with 16 bases between them. Germline V gives CDR1 LNHNV, CDR2 YYDKDF (reference sequence). This CDR3 has 15 residues.